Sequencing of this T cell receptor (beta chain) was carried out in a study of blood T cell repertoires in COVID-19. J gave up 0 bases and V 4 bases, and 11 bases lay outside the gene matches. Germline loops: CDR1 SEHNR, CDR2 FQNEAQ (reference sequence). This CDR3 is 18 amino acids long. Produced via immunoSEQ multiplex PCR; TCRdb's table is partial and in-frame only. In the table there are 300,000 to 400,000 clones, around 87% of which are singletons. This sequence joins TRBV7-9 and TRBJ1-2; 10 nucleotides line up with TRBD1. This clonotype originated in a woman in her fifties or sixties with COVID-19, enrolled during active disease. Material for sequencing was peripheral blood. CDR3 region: CASSYGRGTGEANYGYTF. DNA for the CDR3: TGTGCCAGCAGCTACGGTAGGGGGACAGGGGAAGCTAACTATGGCTACACCTTC.